This T cell receptor beta chain originates from a study of cytomegalovirus exposure and HLA in healthy donors. Study background: Roughly 170 million T cells yielded approximately 110 million unique TCR beta sequences in earlier analysis.

Study-wide points: TCR beta sequences numbering 15,000 to 20,000 were associated with HLA alleles at 0.05 false discovery rate in a later analysis.

This CDR3 comprises 15 residues. Germline CDR1 LGHNA, CDR2 YSLEER. Trimming pared 1 base from V and 8 bases from J, leaving 17 bases between. Worth noting for this clone: What it binds is not known.

The PCR was carried out with 60 Vbeta primers and 13 Jbeta primers. Repertoires were generated with immunoSEQ multiplex PCR, while TCRdb's copy carries only in-frame clones and drops some. The data show about 130,000 clones, 80% seen once. The sample was PBMCs. The receptor was isolated from a woman aged 35 to 49 in good health and CMV-seronegative. J is TRBJ1-1 and V is TRBV4-3, with D perhaps matching TRBD1 (6 bases). The CDR3 here is CASSQAQTGFVEAFF. The CDR3 DNA reads TGCGCCAGCAGCCAAGCTCAGACAGGTTTTGTCGAAGCTTTCTTT.